This TCR beta chain was observed in a study of glioma-infiltrating T cells. TCR alpha and beta CDR3 regions were amplified from RNA using iRepertoire nested multiplex PCR. One-step reverse transcription and amplification started from around 100-400 ng of tissue mRNA or PBMC total RNA. Each CDR3 protein gets one entry after TCRdb re-called the multiplex PCR reads with MiXCR. The sample lists about 93,000 distinct CDR3 sequences; 35% to 45% were seen once. Study-level findings and limits: Non-neoplastic patients had below-expected tissue-blood divergence, while all gliomas exceeded expectation. Tissue and blood shared very few CDR3 sequences.

As concerns this clonotype: The target antigen is unknown.

With 3 bases clipped from V and 8 bases from J, the junction kept 4 bases outside the gene matches. The germline CDR1 and CDR2 sequences are LNHNV and YYDKDF (reference sequence). This CDR3 contains 13 residues. The sequencing sample was made of glioma tissue, nonneoplastic brain tissue, or PBMCs (not recorded which). The sequence came from a human donor with low-grade glioma or glioblastoma, undergoing nonglioma brain surgery, or in good health (not recorded which). The gene calls are TRBV15 and TRBJ2-1, with TRBD1 matching over 7 bases. The CDR3 reads CATSRTGIDEQFF. As DNA, the CDR3 is TGTGCCACCAGCAGGACAGGGATCGATGAGCAGTTCTTC.